The T cell receptor beta chain described here comes from a study of cytomegalovirus exposure and HLA in healthy donors. Study-wide results and limits: Accounts indicate the classifier identified cytomegalovirus status with strong specificity and sensitivity. Listed as cytomegalovirus-associated were 170 or so TCR beta chains.

Of note for this clone: Its antigen is still unknown.

The PCR employed 60 Vbeta primers together with 13 Jbeta primers. Under the authors' procedure: A follow-up analysis tallied around 80 million unique TCR beta chains, roughly 11 million shared. Libraries were prepared by immunoSEQ multiplex PCR; TCRdb keeps only in-frame clonotypes and omits some of them. V and J calls and clone size follow that table, whereas D and trimming were derived from the DNA. The table has 150,000 to 200,000 clones, roughly 77% seen once; the top ten hold roughly 0.4%. Donors counted as nominally healthy when sampled, yet unrecorded immune exposures were likely. There are 18 residues in the CDR3. From germline, CDR1 is GTSNPN and CDR2 SVGIG (reference sequence). V was shortened by 5 bases and J by 0 bases, with 25 bases between the two germline ends.

The chain links TRBV30 to TRBJ1-1; TRBD1 is a possible D gene (5 bases). The sample consisted of PBMCs. This receptor was identified in a male donor in good health and CMV-seropositive. The CDR3, as DNA: TGTGCCTGGCTATTTTCATCAGGACACCCTTTCATGAACACTGAAGCTTTCTTT. The encoded protein is CAWLFSSGHPFMNTEAFF.